Listed here are 8 T cell receptor beta chains from one sample, sequenced in a study of blood T cell repertoires in COVID-19. Produced via immunoSEQ multiplex PCR; TCRdb's table is partial and in-frame only. The sample carries roughly 89,000 clones, roughly 80% recorded once. Sequenced input: peripheral blood. Receptors originate from a woman in her seventies with acute or convalescent COVID-19.

The chain recombines TRBV2 with TRBJ1-2, with D tentatively TRBD1 (5 bases). V lost 8 bases, J lost 4 bases, and 17 bases lay in between. The CDR3 is made up of 14 amino acids. Germline CDR1 SNHLY, CDR2 FYNNEI. In nucleotides, the CDR3 is TGTGCCAGCGGGAGGGGCGGGACCCTCTATGGCTACACCTTC. As protein: CASGRGGTLYGYTF.

This sequence joins TRBV2 and TRBJ1-5; D perhaps matches TRBD1 (5 bases). V lost 5 bases, J lost 3 bases, and 14 bases lay in between. The CDR3 consists of 15 residues. CDR1 is SNHLY, CDR2 FYNNEI, per germline. This CDR3 reads CASSTPGGNNQPQHF. The CDR3 region has the DNA TGTGCCAGCAGTACCCCGGGGGGGAACAATCAGCCCCAGCATTTT.

The chain employs TRBV6-1 and TRBJ1-1; D is undetermined. V lost 2 bases and J lost 4, with 14 bases in between. Germline V gives CDR1 MNHNS, CDR2 SASEGT. There are 15 residues in the CDR3. CDR3 nucleotides: TGTGCCAGCAGTGAATCCATGACTTTGGTCACTGAAGCTTTCTTT. Translating gives CASSESMTLVTEAFF.

The rearrangement links TRBV28 to TRBJ1-4; the match to TRBD1 covers 7 bases. This CDR3 has 12 residues. Trimming at V came to 4 bases and at J to 17 bases, leaving 10 bases not matched to a gene. CDR1 is MDHEN and CDR2 is SYDVKM in the germline V gene. CDR3: CASSSSGTAPFF. In nucleotides, the CDR3 is TGTGCCAGCAGTTCCTCCGGGACAGCTCCCTTTTTT.

The J gene is TRBJ2-7, the V gene TRBV28; 16 positions agree with TRBD2. The germline CDR1 and CDR2 sequences are MDHEN and SYDVKM. With 6 bases clipped from V and 4 bases from J, the junction kept 21 bases outside the gene matches. The CDR3 covers 21 residues. The CDR3 reads CASRPLFSGPGLAGGDYEQYF. The CDR3 nucleotides read TGTGCCAGCAGGCCCCTCTTTTCGGGTCCGGGACTAGCGGGAGGGGATTACGAGCAGTACTTC.

This clone was counted between two and nine times. This chain connects TRBV7-2 to TRBJ2-3; 7 bases are a match to TRBD1. This CDR3 contains 16 residues. Germline trimming cut 2 bases from V and 1 base from J; bases unmatched to any gene: 6. Germline V gene data show CDR1 as SGHTA and CDR2 as FQGNSA. CDR3 residues: CASSLYRGARTDTQYF. The CDR3 coding sequence is TGTGCCAGCAGCTTATACAGGGGCGCTCGCACAGATACGCAGTATTTT.

The J gene is TRBJ2-1, the V gene TRBV5-1; 11 nucleotides line up with TRBD1. Germline-derived CDR1 and CDR2 are SGHRS and YFSETQ. Losses at the gene ends were 0 bases for V and 9 bases for J; bases not matched to a gene: 8. This CDR3 comprises 16 residues. The CDR3: CASSLAGTGGWSEQFF. DNA for the CDR3: TGCGCCAGCAGCTTGGCGGGGACAGGGGGTTGGAGTGAGCAGTTCTTC. The entire variable domain, with the rest obtained from reference TRBV5-1 and TRBJ2-1, is as follows: KAGVTQTPRYLIKTRGQQVTLSCSPISGHRSVSWYQQTPGQGLQFLFEYFSETQRNKGNFPGRFSGRQFSNSRSEMNVSTLELGDSALYLCASSLAGTGGWSEQFFGPGTRLTVL.

This clone was recorded only once. This chain uses TRBV30 with TRBJ1-2, with TRBD1 as a possible D gene (6 bases). Germline V gene sequence: CDR1 GTSNPN, CDR2 SVGIG (reference sequence). The germline V and J ends were trimmed by 2 bases and 4 bases, with 17 bases remaining between them. The length of the CDR3 is 15 residues. The CDR3 region has the DNA TGTGCCTGGAGTAAAGGGACACTATCCGGCTATGGCTACACCTTC. Residues: CAWSKGTLSGYGYTF.